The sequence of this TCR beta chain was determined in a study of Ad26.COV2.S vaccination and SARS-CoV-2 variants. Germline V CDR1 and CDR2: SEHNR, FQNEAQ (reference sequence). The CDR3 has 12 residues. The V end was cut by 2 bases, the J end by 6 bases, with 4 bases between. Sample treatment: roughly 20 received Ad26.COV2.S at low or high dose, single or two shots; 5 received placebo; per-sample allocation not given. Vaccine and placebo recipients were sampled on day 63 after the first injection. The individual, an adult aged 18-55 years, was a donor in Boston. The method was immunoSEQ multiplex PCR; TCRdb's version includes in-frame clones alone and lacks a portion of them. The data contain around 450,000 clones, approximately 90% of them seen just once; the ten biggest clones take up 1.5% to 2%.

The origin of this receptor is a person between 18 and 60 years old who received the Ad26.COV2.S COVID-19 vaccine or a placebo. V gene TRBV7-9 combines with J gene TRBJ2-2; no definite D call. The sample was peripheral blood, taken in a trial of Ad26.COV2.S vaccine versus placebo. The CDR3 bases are TGTGCCAGCAGCTTATTAGCCGGGGAGCTGTTTTTT. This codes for CASSLLAGELFF.